Shown below are 3 T cell receptor beta chains from a single sample sequenced in a study of blood T cell repertoires in COVID-19 (TCRdb year 2020). Library construction relied on the immunoSEQ multiplex PCR assay. The table was pulled from immuneACCESS by TCRdb, which kept in-frame rearrangements only. Such tables lose some clones; where checked, under half of the loss comes from unresolved V genes, and the rest has no known cause. The sample profile shows 200,000 or so clones; about 88% of them were found once. The ten most abundant clones make up around 3% of the sample. Sequenced sample: peripheral blood. The receptors here all came from a man aged 50 or older who had recovered from COVID-19.

The chain uses TRBV7-2 and TRBJ2-7; a possible D gene is TRBD2 (6 bases). The CDR3 contains 14 residues. V shed 1 base and J shed 7 bases, with 14 bases lying between them. Per germline, CDR1 SGHTA and CDR2 FQGNSA. CDR3 DNA: TGTGCCAGCAGCTTAGTGGGAGGACCTCTGGAGCAGTACTTC. This encodes CASSLVGGPLEQYF. Based on the CDR3 plus reference TRBV7-2 and TRBJ2-7, the full variable domain is GAGVSQSPSNKVTEKGKDVELRCDPISGHTALYWYRQSLGQGLEFLIYFQGNSAPDKSGLPSDRFSAERTGGSVSTLTIQRTQQEDSAVYLCASSLVGGPLEQYFGPGTRLTVT.

The chain joins TRBV30 to TRBJ2-5; 10 nucleotides align to TRBD2. The length of the CDR3 is 18 residues. The trim removed 0 bases at V and 1 base at J, leaving 11 bases unmatched. The germline V gene has CDR1 GTSNPN and CDR2 SVGIG (reference sequence). CDR3 sequence: CAWSVLHWASGGQETQYF. Written as DNA, the CDR3 is TGTGCCTGGAGTGTACTTCATTGGGCTAGCGGGGGCCAAGAGACCCAGTACTTC.

The rearrangement uses TRBV6-6 and TRBJ2-1; 10 bases fit TRBD1. Trimming removed 1 base from V and 7 bases from J; junction bases left unmatched: 7. Germline V gene sequence: CDR1 MNHNY, CDR2 SVGAGI (reference sequence). The CDR3 is made up of 16 amino acids. CDR3 loop: CASSYFRDRGGNEQFF. In nucleotides, the CDR3 is TGTGCCAGCAGTTACTTCCGGGACAGGGGAGGAAATGAGCAGTTCTTC.